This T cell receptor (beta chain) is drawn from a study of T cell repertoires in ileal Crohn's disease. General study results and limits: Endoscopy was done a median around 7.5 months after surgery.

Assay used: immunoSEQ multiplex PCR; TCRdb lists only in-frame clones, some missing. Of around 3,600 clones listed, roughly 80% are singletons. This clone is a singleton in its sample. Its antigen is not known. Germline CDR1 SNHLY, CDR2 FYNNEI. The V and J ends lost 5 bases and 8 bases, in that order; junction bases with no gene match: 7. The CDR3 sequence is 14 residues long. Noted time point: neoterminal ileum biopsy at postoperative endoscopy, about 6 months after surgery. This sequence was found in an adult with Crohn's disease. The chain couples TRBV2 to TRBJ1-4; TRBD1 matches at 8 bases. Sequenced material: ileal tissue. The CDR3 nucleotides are TGTGCCAGCAGTCAGGGGGCCCGAGGGGAAAAACTGTTTTTT. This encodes CASSQGARGEKLFF.